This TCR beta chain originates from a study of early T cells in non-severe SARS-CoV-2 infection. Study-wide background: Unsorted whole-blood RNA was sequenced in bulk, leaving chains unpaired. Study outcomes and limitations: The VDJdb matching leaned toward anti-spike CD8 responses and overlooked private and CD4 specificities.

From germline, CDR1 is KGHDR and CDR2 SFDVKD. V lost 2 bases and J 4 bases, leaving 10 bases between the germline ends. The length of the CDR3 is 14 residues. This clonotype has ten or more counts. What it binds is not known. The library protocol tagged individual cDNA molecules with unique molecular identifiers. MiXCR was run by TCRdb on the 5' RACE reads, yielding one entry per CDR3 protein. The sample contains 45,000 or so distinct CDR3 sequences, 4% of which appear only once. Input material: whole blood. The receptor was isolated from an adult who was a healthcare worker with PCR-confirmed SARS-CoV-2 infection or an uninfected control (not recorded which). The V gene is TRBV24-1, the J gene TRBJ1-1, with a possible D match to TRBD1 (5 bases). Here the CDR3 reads CATSDSYGGTEAFF. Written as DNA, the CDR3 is TGTGCCACCAGTGATTCCTATGGGGGCACTGAAGCTTTCTTT.